The 11 T cell receptor beta chains given below trace back to one sample, sequenced in a study of T cell repertoires in ileal Crohn's disease. Produced via immunoSEQ multiplex PCR; TCRdb's table is partial and in-frame only. The top ten hold roughly 2% of the sample, which has tens of thousands of clones, about 89% seen once. Time point meaning: neoterminal ileum biopsy at postoperative endoscopy, about 6 months after surgery. The sequenced sample consisted of ileal tissue. These receptors were collected from an adult with Crohn's disease.

The chain uses TRBV19 and TRBJ2-2, with 7 bases fitting TRBD1. CDR1 is LNHDA, CDR2 SQIVND, per germline (reference sequence). The CDR3 loop spans 15 amino acids. Trimming took 4 bases from V and 6 from J; bases not matched to a gene: 8. CDR3 loop: CASSTQGGWAGELFF. CDR3 nucleotide sequence: TGTGCCAGTAGTACCCAAGGGGGCTGGGCCGGGGAGCTGTTTTTT.

The chain joins TRBV2 to TRBJ1-5, with D tentatively TRBD1 (5 bases). V was clipped by 1 base and J by 4 bases, with 5 bases between them. The CDR3 runs 13 residues. Germline CDR1 and CDR2: SNHLY and FYNNEI. The CDR3 nucleotides are TGTGCCAGCAGTGAAGGGACAAATCAGCCCCAGCATTTT. Amino acid sequence: CASSEGTNQPQHF.

The chain carries TRBV5-1 and TRBJ1-2, with a possible D match to TRBD1 (6 bases). The V end was cut by 4 bases, the J end by 4 bases, with 14 bases between. CDR1 is SGHRS and CDR2 is YFSETQ in the germline V gene. This CDR3 is built from 14 residues. CDR3 in amino acids: CASSPGDRSYGYTF. The CDR3, as DNA: TGCGCCAGCAGCCCTGGTGACAGGAGCTATGGCTACACCTTC.

The CDR3 is CAWKDRGRNEQFF. Written as DNA, the CDR3 is TGTGCCTGGAAGGACAGGGGCCGCAATGAGCAGTTCTTC. This chain connects TRBV30 to TRBJ2-1, with 9 bases fitting TRBD1. This CDR3 contains 13 residues. Germline CDR1 GTSNPN, CDR2 SVGIG (reference sequence). After removal of 4 bases from V and 6 bases from J, the junction contained 4 bases not matched to a gene.

The chain combines TRBV9 with TRBJ2-2, with 8 bases lining up with TRBD2. J gave up 5 bases and V 4 bases, and 7 bases lay outside the gene matches. The CDR3 totals 15 residues. Germline CDR1 and CDR2: SGDLS and YYNGEE. The CDR3 DNA reads as TGTGCCAGCAGCCCCCGAGCGGGAGATACCGGGGAGCTGTTTTTT. Translation: CASSPRAGDTGELFF.

This sequence joins TRBV6-5 and TRBJ1-2; 7 bases are a match to TRBD1. The CDR3 sequence is 13 residues long. Germline CDR1 MNHEY, CDR2 SVGAGI. V lost 6 bases, J lost 8 bases, and 9 bases stayed unmatched. The CDR3 DNA reads as TGTGCCAGCAGCCGCGGACAGGCGGGCGGCTACACCTTC. Translated, it gives CASSRGQAGGYTF.

CDR3 in amino acids: CAISELYEQYF. The CDR3 bases are TGTGCCATCAGTGAACTTTACGAGCAGTACTTC. J is TRBJ2-7 and V is TRBV10-3, with no clear D. V lost 3 bases to trimming and J lost 4 bases, with 4 bases between them. CDR1 and CDR2 (germline): ENHRY, SYGVKD. This CDR3 has 11 amino acids.

V gene TRBV28 combines with J gene TRBJ2-7; weak D call: TRBD1 (6 bases). Trimming took 5 bases from V and 3 from J, leaving 17 bases between them. CDR1 MDHEN and CDR2 SYDVKM come from the germline V gene. The CDR3 extends over 15 amino acids. CDR3 in DNA: TGTGCCAGCAGTCCGCAGGGGTGGGCTGTCTACGAGCAGTACTTC. It is translated as CASSPQGWAVYEQYF. Full variable domain (remainder filled in from reference TRBV28 and TRBJ2-7): DVKVTQSSRYLVKRTGEKVFLECVQDMDHENMFWYRQDPGLGLRLIYFSYDVKMKEKGDIPEGYSVSREKKERFSLILESASTNQTSMYLCASSPQGWAVYEQYFGPGTRLTVT.

The chain uses TRBV18 and TRBJ1-1, with D unclear. Germline loops: CDR1 KGHSH, CDR2 LQKENI. The V gene lost 0 bases and the J gene lost 4 bases, with 9 bases spanning the gap. This CDR3 comprises 14 residues. Written as DNA, the CDR3 is TGTGCCAGCTCACCACCGGAGTTCATCACTGAAGCTTTCTTT. It translates to CASSPPEFITEAFF.

The rearrangement links TRBV6-1 to TRBJ1-1, with 7 bases aligning to TRBD1. V dropped 2 bases and J dropped 13; count of bases not matched to a gene: 4. The CDR3 is made up of 11 amino acids. The germline V gene encodes CDR1 MNHNS and CDR2 SASEGT. CDR3 residues: CASSELGGGFF. CDR3 sequence (DNA): TGTGCCAGCAGTGAATTAGGGGGCGGTTTCTTT.

The CDR3 spells CASSLGTEEYF. The DNA for the CDR3 is TGTGCCAGCAGCTTAGGGACAGAGGAGTATTTT. The chain is built from TRBV7-2 and TRBJ2-3; D perhaps matches TRBD1 (6 bases). The V end lost 1 base, the J end lost 13 bases, and 9 bases lay between the germline ends. The CDR3 has 11 amino acids. Germline V gene lookup returns CDR1 SGHTA and CDR2 FQGNSA. Full variable domain (outside the CDR3, taken from reference TRBV7-2 and TRBJ2-3): GAGVSQSPSNKVTEKGKDVELRCDPISGHTALYWYRQSLGQGLEFLIYFQGNSAPDKSGLPSDRFSAERTGGSVSTLTIQRTQQEDSAVYLCASSLGTEEYFGPGTRLTVL.